The present T cell receptor beta chain was sequenced within a study of blood T cell repertoires in COVID-19. Enrolled through a virtual design, the participants were between about 18 and 100 years of age and came from under 25 US areas. Germline CDR1 SGHTA, CDR2 FQGNSA. The CDR3 totals 15 residues. V dropped 4 bases and J dropped 2; count of bases not matched to a gene: 7. Per the study methods: Amplification of reference gene primers was used by the study to estimate nucleated cell counts. Profiled with immunoSEQ multiplex PCR; TCRdb holds only in-frame clones, not every one. V, J and clone size reflect that table, while D and trimming were determined from the DNA. The repertoire holds 300,000 to 350,000 clones, with 80% to 90% as singletons.

The chain has TRBV7-2 and TRBJ2-7; 8 bases agree with TRBD2. The sequencing input was PBMCs or T cells enriched from blood (not recorded which). This clonotype originated in a woman in her 40s with acute COVID-19. The CDR3 sequence: CASSYVAGSPYEQYF. The CDR3 bases are TGTGCCAGCAGCTACGTAGCGGGGAGTCCCTACGAGCAGTACTTC.